The 4 T cell receptor beta chains below all came from one sample that was sequenced in a study of T cell responses to AZD1222 COVID-19 vaccine. The repertoire was sequenced with immunoSEQ multiplex PCR; TCRdb's copy has only in-frame clones and lacks some. There are 95,000 to 150,000 clones in the sample; around 90% occur only once, and about 2.5% lies in the top ten. The specimen comprised peripheral blood, sampled 28 days after the second AZD1222 dose. Receptor source: an adult who received the AZD1222 COVID-19 vaccine.

J is TRBJ2-5 and V is TRBV7-2; D is unresolved. Germline-derived CDR1 and CDR2 are SGHTA and FQGNSA. V lost 5 bases and J 1 base, leaving 14 bases between the germline ends. The CDR3 totals 15 residues. The DNA for the CDR3 is TGTGCCAGCAGCAGAGGAACGGGCCTCCAAGAGACCCAGTACTTC. It encodes CASSRGTGLQETQYF. The full variable domain, with the rest looked up from reference TRBV7-2 and TRBJ2-5, is GAGVSQSPSNKVTEKGKDVELRCDPISGHTALYWYRQSLGQGLEFLIYFQGNSAPDKSGLPSDRFSAERTGGSVSTLTIQRTQQEDSAVYLCASSRGTGLQETQYFGPGTRLLVL.

The chain combines TRBV18 with TRBJ2-1; TRBD1 aligns across 11 bases. The CDR3 runs 15 residues. The ends lost 2 bases at V and 3 bases at J; junction bases unmatched: 0. From germline, CDR1 is KGHSH and CDR2 LQKENI. As DNA, the CDR3 is TGTGCCAGCTCACCAGGGACAGGGGGCTACAATGAGCAGTTCTTC. It codes for CASSPGTGGYNEQFF.

The genes are TRBV9 and TRBJ1-5; D not resolved. Germline CDR1 and CDR2: SGDLS and YYNGEE. The V end lost 2 bases, the J end lost 7 bases, and 13 bases lay between the germline ends. The CDR3 is made up of 14 amino acids. CDR3 residues: CASSVGQESQPQHF. The CDR3 DNA follows: TGTGCCAGCAGCGTCGGCCAAGAAAGCCAGCCCCAGCATTTT.

This chain joins TRBV6-5 and TRBJ2-3; 9 nucleotides agree with TRBD1. The CDR3 totals 14 residues. V shed 6 bases and J 1 base; nucleotides not matched to a gene: 2. Germline lookup yields CDR1 MNHEY and CDR2 SVGAGI. The CDR3: CASRQGAGTDTQYF. The CDR3 nucleotides read TGTGCCAGCAGACAGGGGGCAGGCACAGATACGCAGTATTTT.